Described below is a single T cell receptor beta chain sequence and its context. Its specificity is not known. The CDR3 is 12 residues long. Germline assignment: CDR1 ENHRY and CDR2 SYGVKD. The record originates from a study of Graves' ophthalmopathy and Graves' hyperthyroidism. RNA transcripts were the source from which TCR beta CDR3 regions were amplified. The library came from an HTBI-primed first-round RT-PCR and a second-round multiplex PCR. TCRdb passed the multiplex PCR reads through MiXCR, listing each CDR3 protein once. In the table there are 500,000 to 800,000 distinct CDR3 sequences, over 40% of which are singletons. PBMCs originated in less than 11 ml of fresh peripheral blood. Study outcomes and limitations: The blood repertoire also included most expanded thyroid clonotypes above 0.001 frequency. Both an approximately 70% sensitivity and an approximately 76% specificity characterized the model's predictions of ophthalmopathy progression.

The sequenced sample was peripheral blood. The receptor was isolated from an adult man with Graves' ophthalmopathy. The chain has TRBV10-3 and TRBJ1-1; 7 nucleotides match TRBD1. CDR3 amino acids: CARGTENTEAFF. DNA of the CDR3: TGTGCTAGAGGGACAGAGAACACTGAAGCTTTCTTT.